The next 18 T cell receptor beta chains were all read from a single sample in a study of blood T cells in healthy people across ages (dated by TCRdb to 2015 to 2017). Library preparation used 5' RACE. The sample was run on an Illumina HiSeq 2500. A second roughly 7 to 11 cycle PCR used a sample-barcoded 5' primer and a J-beta primer mix. TCRdb passed the public sequencing reads through fastp at Q25 and MiXCR, retaining productive beta sequences. Rows are combined by CDR3 protein, so each entry shows the most common genes and DNA. The sample table holds hundreds of thousands of distinct CDR3 sequences, of which about 28% were seen once. 15% to 19% of the sample rests with the top ten. Material: blood. These receptor sequences come from a woman aged 80 or older in good health.

The chain has TRBV19 and TRBJ2-5, with 9 nucleotides matching TRBD1. The end of the DNA aligns better with TRBJ2-7, so the J call may be wrong. This CDR3 is built from 18 residues. Looked up from germline, CDR1 is LNHDA and CDR2 is SQIVND (reference sequence). CDR3 in DNA: TGTGCCAGTAGCTTAGCCGGGACAGGGATTCTCCAACTACACGAGCAGTACTTC. This sequence encodes CASSLAGTGILQLHEQYF.

This clonotype was seen only a few times. The CDR3 region has the DNA TGTGCCAGCAGTAAAGACAGGGCCCGAGGCGAGCAGTACTTC. This encodes CASSKDRARGEQYF. V is TRBV6-6 and J is TRBJ2-7; 7 bases agree with TRBD1. Germline V gives CDR1 MNHNY, CDR2 SVGAGI (reference sequence). Trimming removed 5 bases from V and 6 bases from J; junction bases left unmatched: 10. The CDR3 extends over 14 amino acids.

Of note for this clonotype: Germline and junction disagree at one end, which may indicate a read error. This chain connects TRBV28 to TRBJ1-6; TRBD1 aligns across 9 bases. This CDR3 region has 17 residues. Germline V gene data show CDR1 as MDHEN and CDR2 as SYDVKM. For the CDR3, the DNA is TGCGCCAGCAGATCCGAACAGGGGGCGGGAAATAATTCACCCCTCCACTTT. Its protein product is CASRSEQGAGNNSPLHF.

The V call is TRBV7-2, the J call TRBJ2-7, with D unresolved. The germline CDR1 and CDR2 sequences are SGHTA and FQGNSA. This CDR3 has 12 residues. V was pared by 5 bases and J by 5 bases, with 10 bases between. CDR3 sequence reads: CASSRENNEQYF. For the CDR3, the DNA is TGTGCCAGCAGCCGTGAGAACAACGAGCAGTACTTC.

This clonotype was observed at least ten times. The V call is TRBV20-1, the J call TRBJ2-3, with TRBD2 identical over 8 bases. The CDR3 covers 15 residues. V lost 6 bases to trimming and J lost 0 bases; unmatched junction nucleotides: 8. The germline gives CDR1 DFQATT, CDR2 SNEGSKA (reference sequence). CDR3 coding DNA: TGCAGTGCAAGACCCGGGACTAGGAGCACAGATACGCAGTATTTT. It codes for CSARPGTRSTDTQYF.

This clonotype appeared many times. The V call is TRBV11-2, the J call TRBJ2-7; a weak D match, TRBD1 (6 bases). V lost 4 bases and J lost 3, with 13 bases in between. The CDR3 extends over 14 amino acids. The germline V gene encodes CDR1 SGHAT and CDR2 FQNNGV. CDR3 DNA: TGTGCCAGCAGCTCCGGACAGACGTACTACGAGCAGTACTTC. Translation: CASSSGQTYYEQYF.

V and J are TRBV28 and TRBJ1-1; no reliable D call. The germline V gene encodes CDR1 MDHEN and CDR2 SYDVKM. Deletions cut 3 bases from V and 3 bases from J, with 11 bases between. CDR3 size: 14 residues. CDR3 DNA: TGTGCCAGCAGTTTGTCCGGGCAGTACACTGAAGCTTTCTTT. Its translation is CASSLSGQYTEAFF.

This clonotype was recorded at least ten times. The chain couples TRBV10-3 to TRBJ1-6, with TRBD1 matching over 8 bases. Unmatched junction bases numbered 3, after V lost 1 base and J lost 7 bases. The CDR3 is made up of 15 amino acids. Per the germline V gene, CDR1 is ENHRY and CDR2 is SYGVKD. In nucleotides, the CDR3 is TGTGCCATCAGTGAGTTATGGACAGGGAATTCACCCCTCCACTTT. It encodes CAISELWTGNSPLHF.

This clonotype was counted once. This rearrangement joins TRBV20-1 to TRBJ1-1; 7 bases line up with TRBD1. There are 12 residues in the CDR3. The germline V gene has CDR1 DFQATT and CDR2 SNEGSKA (reference sequence). CDR3 in amino acids: CSSDRANTEAFF. CDR3 nucleotides: TGCAGCTCCGACAGGGCTAACACTGAAGCTTTCTTT.

At least ten counts were recorded for this clonotype. The rearrangement links TRBV11-2 to TRBJ2-5; D remains unclear. The CDR3 extends over 13 amino acids. Trimming left V 5 bases short and J 2 bases short, with 9 bases between. Germline CDR1 and CDR2: SGHAT and FQNNGV. The CDR3 region has the DNA TGTGCCAGCAGCATACAGAGACAAGAGACCCAGTACTTC. Protein sequence: CASSIQRQETQYF.

This clonotype was picked up many times. This rearrangement joins TRBV7-2 to TRBJ2-1; 10 bases map to TRBD2. In germline, CDR1 is SGHTA, CDR2 FQGNSA. Trimming took 4 bases from V and 6 from J; bases not matched to a gene: 6. There are 15 residues in the CDR3. As DNA, the CDR3 is TGTGCCAGCAGCTCACTAGCGGGGATGAGCAATGAGCAGTTCTTC. It encodes CASSSLAGMSNEQFF.

Ten or more counts support this clonotype. V and J are TRBV27 and TRBJ2-1; 9 bases are shared with TRBD1. CDR1 is MNHEY, CDR2 SMNVEV, per germline (reference sequence). V was pared by 7 bases and J by 6 bases, with 4 bases of the junction left unmatched. The CDR3 is made up of 13 amino acids. The CDR3 reads CASNGQGRNEQFF. The CDR3 DNA reads as TGTGCCAGCAACGGACAGGGGCGCAATGAGCAGTTCTTC.

This clonotype has just a few counts. This chain connects TRBV2 to TRBJ1-5; 8 bases align to TRBD1. V lost 8 bases and J lost 4; bases outside the gene matches: 10. This CDR3 is 15 amino acids long. Germline V lookup: CDR1 SNHLY, CDR2 FYNNEI. The CDR3 is CASASQGASNQPQHF. The CDR3 DNA is TGTGCCAGCGCCTCGCAGGGGGCTAGTAATCAGCCCCAGCATTTT.

The J gene is TRBJ1-1, the V gene TRBV4-2; no clear D. Germline loops: CDR1 LGHNA, CDR2 YNFKEQ. The V and J ends lost 5 bases and 5 bases respectively, with 15 bases between them. The CDR3 totals 14 residues. CDR3 coding DNA: TGTGCCAGCAGCATGGCGGGCGAGGGAACTGAAGCTTTCTTT. Translating it yields CASSMAGEGTEAFF.

Of note for this clonotype: A much larger clone differs from this one at a single base, so this may be a read error. V is TRBV5-1 and J is TRBJ2-3, with TRBD2 as a possible D gene (5 bases). Germline V gene lookup returns CDR1 SGHRS and CDR2 YFSETQ. The CDR3 consists of 13 residues. In DNA form, the CDR3 reads TGCGCCAGCAGCTTCACGGGATCAGATATGCAGTATTTT. Translation gives CASSFTGSDMQYF. Supplemented by reference TRBV5-1 and TRBJ2-3, the full variable domain reads KAGVTQTPRYLIKTRGQQVTLSCSPISGHRSVSWYQQTPGQGLQFLFEYFSETQRNKGNFPGRFSGRQFSNSRSEMNVSTLELGDSALYLCASSFTGSDMQYFGPGTRLTVL.

As concerns this clonotype: Since a much larger clone is just one base distant, this may be a read error. The V call is TRBV9, the J call TRBJ2-7, with 9 positions matching TRBD2. Unmatched junction bases numbered 14, after V lost 0 bases and J lost 7 bases. CDR3 length equals 17 residues. CDR1 SGDLS and CDR2 YYNGEE come from the germline V gene. In DNA form, the CDR3 reads TGTGCCAGCAGCGTAGGAGGCGGGGGGGCAACATACAATGAGCAGTACTTC. It yields the protein CASSVGGGGATYNEQYF.

This clonotype was seen at least ten times. The rearrangement uses TRBV7-2 and TRBJ2-7; 13 nucleotides align to TRBD2. This CDR3 contains 17 residues. Germline loops: CDR1 SGHTA, CDR2 FQGNSA. Trimming took 5 bases from V and 1 from J; bases not matched to a gene: 8. The CDR3 nucleotides read TGTGCCAGCAGCCCACGGACTAGCGGGGGAGGGTCCTACGAGCAGTACTTC. Its protein product is CASSPRTSGGGSYEQYF.

This clonotype was observed many times. The V and J genes are TRBV30 and TRBJ2-3, with TRBD1 as a possible D gene (6 bases). Germline assignment: CDR1 GTSNPN and CDR2 SVGIG (reference sequence). The CDR3 runs to 13 residues. Trimming removed 1 base at V and 2 bases at J, with 7 bases between. CDR3 residues: CAWSGDTTDTQYF. The CDR3 region has the DNA TGTGCCTGGAGTGGGGACACCACAGATACGCAGTATTTT.